The following is a T cell receptor beta chain sequence with its context. Its antigen is not known. V lost 11 bases to trimming and J lost 6 bases, with 16 bases between them. In germline, CDR1 is MNHEY, CDR2 SMNVEV (reference sequence). CDR3 length: 12 residues. TCRdb independently ran MiXCR on the 5' RACE reads; one entry per CDR3 protein. The profile covers 1.5 million to 2 million distinct CDR3 sequences, with 32% appearing a single time and 0.25% to 0.3% taken by the ten largest. This entry belongs to a study of identical twins. Findings and caveats of the study: The study found weaker excess twin sharing in beta out-of-frame sequences. Donors were not followed over many years; analysis was cross-sectional. Zero-insertion findings could be partly confounded by invariant cells (MAIT and iNKT cells). There was more out-of-frame TCR alpha sharing in monozygotic twins than models estimated.

This clonotype was sampled from a newborn girl in good health. The rearrangement joins TRBV27 to TRBJ1-2; possible D gene TRBD1, 6 bases. Material for sequencing was cord blood. In DNA, the CDR3 is TGTGCCCCCTCGGACAGATGGAATGGCTACACCTTC. Residues: CAPSDRWNGYTF.